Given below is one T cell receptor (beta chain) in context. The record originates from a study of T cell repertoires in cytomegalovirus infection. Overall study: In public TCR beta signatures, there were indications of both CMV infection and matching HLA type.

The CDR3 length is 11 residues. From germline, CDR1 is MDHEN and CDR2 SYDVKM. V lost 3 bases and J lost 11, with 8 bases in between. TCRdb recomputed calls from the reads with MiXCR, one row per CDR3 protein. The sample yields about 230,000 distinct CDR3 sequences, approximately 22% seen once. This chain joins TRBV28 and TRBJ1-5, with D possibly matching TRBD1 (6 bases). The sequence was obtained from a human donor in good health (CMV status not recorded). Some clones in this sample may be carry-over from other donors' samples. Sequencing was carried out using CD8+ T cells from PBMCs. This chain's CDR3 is CASSFPGAQHF. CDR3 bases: TGTGCCAGCAGTTTCCCAGGGGCCCAGCATTTT.